What follows are 31 T cell receptor beta chains derived from one specimen sequenced in a study of blood T cell repertoires in COVID-19. Using immunoSEQ multiplex PCR, the repertoire was profiled, and TCRdb retains in-frame clones only, with some absent. The sample yields 200,000 or so clones, approximately 90% seen once. Sequencing was carried out using peripheral blood. Every receptor here comes from a man in his 70s with active or convalescent COVID-19.

The chain uses TRBV10-2 and TRBJ1-2; TRBD1 might be the D (6 bases). Per the germline V gene, CDR1 is WSHSY and CDR2 is SAAADI. This CDR3 region has 13 residues. Trimming took off 7 bases at V and 5 bases at J, with 14 bases between the two ends. Here the CDR3 DNA reads TGCGCCAGCAACCAGGGGCGTCCTTATGGCTACACCTTC. Its translation is CASNQGRPYGYTF.

The rearrangement uses TRBV30 and TRBJ2-1; a possible D gene is TRBD1 (6 bases). The CDR3 has 16 amino acids. Germline V gene sequence: CDR1 GTSNPN, CDR2 SVGIG (reference sequence). Trimming shortened V by 1 base and J by 3 bases, and 16 bases separated the two germline ends. CDR3 bases: TGTGCCTGGAGTGGGACAGCCGCTAATATCTACAATGAGCAGTTCTTC. Translated, it gives CAWSGTAANIYNEQFF.

This chain uses TRBV4-3 with TRBJ1-3; a possible D gene is TRBD1 (6 bases). Germline CDR1 reads LGHNA; CDR2 reads YSLEER. V was shortened by 1 base and J by 2 bases, with 12 bases between the two germline ends. CDR3 length equals 16 residues. The CDR3 DNA reads TGCGCCAGCAGCCAAGTCTTGGCAGGGGCTGGAAACACCATATATTTT. Its protein is CASSQVLAGAGNTIYF.

The V and J genes are TRBV5-1 and TRBJ2-2, with a weak D call TRBD1 (8 bases). Germline CDR1 is SGHRS and CDR2 is YFSETQ. The CDR3 is 15 residues long. V gave up 0 bases and J gave up 6 bases, with 12 bases separating them. The CDR3 sequence: CASSLATGGAGELFF. Here the CDR3 DNA reads TGCGCCAGCAGCTTGGCTACAGGGGGGGCCGGGGAGCTGTTTTTT. Using reference TRBV5-1 and TRBJ2-2 for the parts outside the CDR3, the full variable domain is KAGVTQTPRYLIKTRGQQVTLSCSPISGHRSVSWYQQTPGQGLQFLFEYFSETQRNKGNFPGRFSGRQFSNSRSEMNVSTLELGDSALYLCASSLATGGAGELFFGEGSRLTVL.

The V and J genes are TRBV6-5 and TRBJ2-5, with 8 bases matching TRBD2. V lost 8 bases, J lost 7 bases, and 9 bases stayed unmatched. Germline-derived CDR1 and CDR2 are MNHEY and SVGAGI. The CDR3 extends over 13 amino acids. CDR3 protein: CASGAGGGGTQYF. In DNA, the CDR3 is TGTGCCAGCGGGGCGGGAGGTGGAGGGACCCAGTACTTC.

This clone was counted once. The rearrangement uses TRBV4-3 and TRBJ1-2; the D gene is possibly TRBD1 (5 bases). The length of the CDR3 is 13 residues. The germline gives CDR1 LGHNA, CDR2 YSLEER. Trimming took 3 bases from V and 8 from J, leaving 13 bases between them. Written as DNA, the CDR3 is TGCGCCAGCAGCCAGGAGGCCGGGGGAGGCTACACCTTC. Translating it yields CASSQEAGGGYTF.

The J gene is TRBJ2-7, the V gene TRBV6-5; the match to TRBD1 covers 11 bases. Germline CDR1 reads MNHEY; CDR2 reads SVGAGI. There are 14 residues in the CDR3. The junction had 5 bases not matched to a gene; V was cut back by 6 bases and J by 4 bases. CDR3 nucleotide sequence: TGTGCCAGCAGAACCGGGACAGGGGGTTACGAGCAGTACTTC. Residues: CASRTGTGGYEQYF.

The rearrangement uses TRBV7-7 and TRBJ2-3; 8 nucleotides line up with TRBD1. Trimming cost V 1 base and J 3 bases; bases outside gene matches: 6. Germline V gives CDR1 SSHAT, CDR2 FNYEAQ (reference sequence). This CDR3 contains 16 residues. The CDR3 loop reads CASSLVAGQGTDTQYF. Written as DNA, the CDR3 is TGTGCCAGCAGCTTAGTAGCCGGACAGGGAACAGATACGCAGTATTTT.

The genes are TRBV10-3 and TRBJ2-3; 8 bases agree with TRBD1. Germline CDR1 is ENHRY and CDR2 is SYGVKD. The CDR3 spans 16 residues. With V trimmed by 4 bases and J by 4 bases, 10 bases remained unmatched. CDR3 coding DNA: TGTGCCATCAGTGCCTTCGGACAGGGTTCGTCAGATACGCAGTATTTT. Its translation: CAISAFGQGSSDTQYF.

The chain combines TRBV7-2 with TRBJ1-4, with 11 nucleotides matching TRBD1. After removal of 5 bases from V and 6 bases from J, the junction contained 8 bases not matched to a gene. Germline V gene sequence: CDR1 SGHTA, CDR2 FQGNSA. This CDR3 is 16 amino acids long. CDR3 region: CASSPSGQGAYEKLFF. As DNA, the CDR3 is TGTGCCAGCAGCCCGAGCGGACAGGGGGCTTATGAAAAACTGTTTTTT.

J is TRBJ1-2 and V is TRBV18; the D gene is possibly TRBD1 (6 bases). This CDR3 has 12 amino acids. Trimming cost V 6 bases and J 5 bases, with 10 bases left between them. Germline CDR1 is KGHSH and CDR2 is LQKENI. CDR3 in DNA: TGTGCCAGCTCCCAGGACAGTTATGGCTACACCTTC. Protein product: CASSQDSYGYTF.

DNA for the CDR3: TGTGCCAGCAGCCTCTCAGACAGTTTCTCCTACGAGCAGTACTTC. The encoded protein is CASSLSDSFSYEQYF. V gene TRBV11-2 combines with J gene TRBJ2-7; possibly TRBD1 for D (5 bases). This CDR3 comprises 15 residues. The germline V gene encodes CDR1 SGHAT and CDR2 FQNNGV. Deletions cut 5 bases from V and 0 bases from J, with 14 bases between.

The rearrangement uses TRBV4-3 and TRBJ2-2; D is perhaps TRBD1 (5 bases). Trimming shortened V by 4 bases and J by 0 bases, and 18 bases separated the two germline ends. CDR3 length: 18 amino acids. Germline CDR1 LGHNA, CDR2 YSLEER. CDR3 coding DNA: TGCGCCAGCAGCCCAGACTCATGGGGCGGAGCGAACACCGGGGAGCTGTTTTTT. Translation: CASSPDSWGGANTGELFF.

The rearrangement links TRBV5-1 to TRBJ2-3; no firm D call. The V end lost 0 bases, the J end lost 0 bases, and 8 bases lay between the germline ends. Germline values: CDR1 SGHRS, CDR2 YFSETQ. The CDR3 contains 15 residues. CDR3 in amino acids: CASSLDRTSTDTQYF. CDR3 bases: TGCGCCAGCAGCTTGGACAGAACTAGCACAGATACGCAGTATTTT.

The V gene is TRBV28, the J gene TRBJ2-7, with a tentative D call TRBD1 (6 bases). Germline CDR1 reads MDHEN; CDR2 reads SYDVKM. The CDR3 extends over 13 amino acids. Deletions cut 5 bases from V and 7 bases from J, with 15 bases between. The CDR3 bases are TGTGCCAGCAGTGGAACAGGGCTCTGGGAGCAGTACTTC. Protein: CASSGTGLWEQYF.

The J gene is TRBJ1-1, the V gene TRBV28, with TRBD1 as a possible D gene (5 bases). The CDR3 covers 18 residues. Looked up from germline, CDR1 is MDHEN and CDR2 is SYDVKM. Between the trimmed V and J ends, which lost 2 bases and 0 bases, there was a span of 19 bases. CDR3: CASSLLSWAGLVNTEAFF. The DNA for the CDR3 is TGTGCCAGCAGTTTACTCTCCTGGGCAGGGCTAGTGAACACTGAAGCTTTCTTT.

The V and J genes are TRBV21-1 and TRBJ1-5; TRBD1 reflects the table's D call only, with no check against the DNA. TRBV21-1 is a recognized pseudogene. The CDR3 sequence is 19 residues long. Here the CDR3 DNA reads TGTGCCAGCAGCAAAGAAAGGGGACAGGGGGCTTATGGAAATCAGCCCCAGCATTTT. It translates to CASSKERGQGAYGNQPQHF.

V usage is TRBV4-1 and J usage is TRBJ2-7, with 7 bases identical to TRBD2. The CDR3 extends over 13 amino acids. Germline V gene sequence: CDR1 MGHRA, CDR2 YSYEKL. The ends lost 0 bases at V and 7 bases at J; junction bases unmatched: 3. CDR3 nucleotides: TGCGCCAGCAGCCAAGATTGGGGGGGGGAGCAGTACTTC. It is translated as CASSQDWGGEQYF.

The V gene is TRBV15, the J gene TRBJ2-7; 14 nucleotides line up with TRBD2. The junction had 9 bases not matched to a gene; V was cut back by 1 base and J by 7 bases. Looked up from germline, CDR1 is LNHNV and CDR2 is YYDKDF (reference sequence). This CDR3 is built from 17 residues. CDR3 DNA sequence: TGTGCCACCAGCAGAGGCAGCCCGGGACTAGCGGGAGAAGAGCAGTACTTC. This codes for CATSRGSPGLAGEEQYF.

V gene TRBV10-3 combines with J gene TRBJ2-3; 11 bases agree with TRBD2. The germline CDR1 and CDR2 sequences are ENHRY and SYGVKD. CDR3 length: 17 residues. With 7 bases clipped from V and 1 base from J, the junction kept 10 bases outside the gene matches. The CDR3 region has the DNA TGTGCCATCACCGAAGGACTAGCGGGTCCGGGCACAGATACGCAGTATTTT. Its protein is CAITEGLAGPGTDTQYF.

The chain carries TRBV7-9 and TRBJ1-2; D unresolved. In germline, CDR1 is SEHNR, CDR2 FQNEAQ (reference sequence). The length of the CDR3 is 12 residues. Trimming shortened V by 3 bases and J by 2 bases, and 4 bases separated the two germline ends. This CDR3 reads CASSLSNYGYTF. Written as DNA, the CDR3 is TGTGCCAGCAGCTTGTCAAACTATGGCTACACCTTC.

The CDR3 sequence: CSVGGVPDTQYF. The CDR3 nucleotides read TGCAGCGTTGGGGGGGTTCCAGATACGCAGTATTTT. This rearrangement joins TRBV29-1 to TRBJ2-3; possibly TRBD2 for D (6 bases). The germline CDR1 and CDR2 sequences are SQVTM and ANQGSEA. There are 12 residues in the CDR3. Trimming cost V 4 bases and J 4 bases, with 9 bases left between them.

The gene calls are TRBV13 and TRBJ1-4; 9 nucleotides align to TRBD1. The junction had 6 bases not matched to a gene; V was cut back by 5 bases and J by 8 bases. CDR1 PRHDT and CDR2 FYEKMQ come from the germline V gene (reference sequence). The CDR3 sequence is 14 residues long. CDR3 region: CASSTGGGREKLFF. The CDR3 nucleotides read TGTGCCAGCAGCACAGGGGGCGGGAGGGAAAAACTGTTTTTT.

This chain connects TRBV6-5 to TRBJ1-2; the D gene is possibly TRBD1 (6 bases). Trimming removed 2 bases from V and 2 bases from J, with 12 bases in between. The V gene's germline CDR1 is MNHEY and CDR2 SVGAGI. The CDR3 consists of 15 residues. The CDR3 region has the DNA TGTGCCAGCAGTTACGGTATAACAGGGAACTATGGCTACACCTTC. Translating gives CASSYGITGNYGYTF.

This clone was detected only a few times. This rearrangement joins TRBV5-1 to TRBJ2-2, with 7 positions matching TRBD1. This CDR3 comprises 14 residues. Germline V lookup: CDR1 SGHRS, CDR2 YFSETQ. The junction had 7 bases not matched to a gene; V was cut back by 8 bases and J by 3 bases. CDR3 amino acids: CASPTGTDTGELFF. CDR3 in DNA: TGCGCCAGTCCGACAGGGACGGACACCGGGGAGCTGTTTTTT.

V and J are TRBV28 and TRBJ1-4; perhaps TRBD1 as D (6 bases). Germline CDR1 and CDR2: MDHEN and SYDVKM. The V end lost 3 bases, the J end lost 7 bases, and 12 bases lay between the germline ends. The CDR3 is 14 amino acids. CDR3 in amino acids: CASSFEGVREKLFF. CDR3 nucleotide sequence: TGTGCCAGCAGTTTTGAGGGGGTGCGTGAAAAACTGTTTTTT.

The chain carries TRBV6-2 or TRBV6-3 and TRBJ2-2; TRBD1 aligns across 9 bases. Trimming removed 0 bases from V and 0 bases from J; junction bases left unmatched: 5. The germline gives CDR1 MNHEY, CDR2 SVGEGT. CDR3 length equals 18 residues. The DNA of the CDR3 is TGTGCCAGCAGTTACTCGAGGGGGACAGGGACGAACACCGGGGAGCTGTTTTTT. Translated, it gives CASSYSRGTGTNTGELFF.

This sequence joins TRBV24-1 and TRBJ2-5; 10 bases agree with TRBD1. The CDR3 extends over 14 amino acids. The trim removed 7 bases at V and 4 bases at J, leaving 5 bases unmatched. The germline V gene has CDR1 KGHDR and CDR2 SFDVKD. The CDR3 protein is CATRGTGVAETQYF. In nucleotides, the CDR3 is TGTGCCACCAGGGGGACAGGGGTCGCAGAGACCCAGTACTTC.

This clone was seen a few times. The genes are TRBV13 and TRBJ1-2; 9 nucleotides agree with TRBD1. Germline CDR1 and CDR2: PRHDT and FYEKMQ (reference sequence). This CDR3 region has 14 residues. V shed 6 bases and J 3 bases; nucleotides not matched to a gene: 5. Here the CDR3 reads CASSRTGEDYGYTF. The CDR3 coding sequence is TGTGCCAGCAGTCGGACAGGGGAGGACTATGGCTACACCTTC.

This clone was counted a single time. The J gene is TRBJ2-3, the V gene TRBV6-2 or TRBV6-3; D might be TRBD1 (5 bases). The germline CDR1 and CDR2 sequences are MNHEY and SVGEGT. Trimming shortened V by 2 bases and J by 1 base, and 13 bases separated the two germline ends. CDR3 size: 16 residues. The CDR3 loop is CASSYRRWGGTDTQYF. The CDR3 DNA reads TGTGCCAGCAGTTACCGAAGATGGGGCGGCACAGATACGCAGTATTTT.

The chain links TRBV5-4 to TRBJ1-3, with a possible D match to TRBD1 (6 bases). V was cut by 3 bases and J by 2 bases, with 12 bases left in between. Germline CDR1 SGHNT, CDR2 YYREEE (reference sequence). This CDR3 is 15 amino acids long. The CDR3 loop reads CASSSPGDPGNTIYF. The CDR3 DNA reads TGTGCCAGCAGCTCACCAGGGGATCCTGGAAACACCATATATTTT.